This TCR beta chain derives from a study of cytomegalovirus exposure and HLA in healthy donors. General observations from the study: Some highly shared sequence variants likely arose as a pipeline artifact.

The PCR contained 60 Vbeta and 13 Jbeta primers. Libraries were prepared by immunoSEQ multiplex PCR; TCRdb keeps only in-frame clonotypes and omits some of them. This table holds 90,000 to 140,000 clones, less than 80% found once. The V gene's germline CDR1 is SGDLS and CDR2 YYNGEE. Trimming took 1 base from V and 5 from J, leaving 10 bases between them. The CDR3 has 14 amino acids. Notes on this clone: Its antigen is still unknown.

The chain combines TRBV9 with TRBJ2-1, with a tentative D call TRBD2 (6 bases). Sequencing was done on a sample of PBMCs. The TCR comes from a young man in good health and CMV-seronegative. The CDR3 loop is CASSVNWEDNEQFF. The CDR3 bases are TGTGCCAGCAGCGTAAACTGGGAGGACAATGAGCAGTTCTTC.